This entry lists 29 T cell receptor beta chains sequenced from one sample in a study of CD8 T cells in ankylosing spondylitis. TCRdb processed the 5' RACE reads anew with MiXCR; each CDR3 protein has one entry. The sample carries a few hundred thousand distinct CDR3 sequences, around a tenth recorded once. The specimen sequenced was blood, either unsorted or a sorted T cell fraction (not recorded which). These receptors were obtained from a female donor with ankylosing spondylitis or in good health (not recorded which).

This clonotype was observed at least ten times. The chain is built from TRBV7-9 and TRBJ2-5, with TRBD2 matching 11 bases. Germline-derived CDR1 and CDR2 are SEHNR and FQNEAQ (reference sequence). This CDR3 is 15 amino acids long. V gave up 5 bases and J gave up 6 bases; unmatched junction bases: 8. The DNA of the CDR3 is TGTGCCAGCAGCGTGGGACTAGCGGAGAGGCAGACCCAGTACTTC. Translated: CASSVGLAERQTQYF.

This clonotype was seen many times. The V and J genes are TRBV29-1 and TRBJ2-5; D gene ambiguous. This CDR3 spans 12 amino acids. Germline loops: CDR1 SQVTM, CDR2 ANQGSEA. The V end was cut by 5 bases, the J end by 4 bases, with 11 bases between. CDR3 protein: CSVKPPPETQYF. DNA of the CDR3: TGCAGCGTTAAACCCCCTCCAGAGACCCAGTACTTC.

This clonotype was found many times. The J gene is TRBJ2-1, the V gene TRBV5-1; tentatively, D is TRBD1 or TRBD2 (6 bases each). V lost 0 bases and J lost 14, with 18 bases in between. Germline values: CDR1 SGHRS, CDR2 YFSETQ. The CDR3 has 14 residues. The CDR3 loop reads CASSLGPLAGDKFF. The CDR3 region has the DNA TGCGCCAGCAGCTTGGGTCCACTAGCTGGGGACAAGTTCTTC.

This clonotype was seen repeatedly, ten times or more. The chain combines TRBV10-3 with TRBJ2-5; D ambiguous. This CDR3 is 12 amino acids long. CDR1 ENHRY and CDR2 SYGVKD come from the germline V gene. V was cut by 2 bases and J by 2 bases, with 3 bases left in between. CDR3 coding DNA: TGTGCCATCAGTGAGGCGCAAGAGACCCAGTACTTC. Its translation is CAISEAQETQYF.

V gene TRBV5-1 combines with J gene TRBJ2-2; TRBD2 matches at 12 bases. Germline V CDR1 and CDR2: SGHRS, YFSETQ. With 4 bases clipped from V and 7 bases from J, the junction kept 8 bases outside the gene matches. The CDR3 loop spans 16 amino acids. The CDR3 bases are TGCGCCAGCAGCCCCCGACTAGCGGGGGACATCGGGGAGCTGTTTTTT. Its protein is CASSPRLAGDIGELFF.

Many counts were recorded for this clonotype. The V call is TRBV5-1, the J call TRBJ2-3, with D unclear. Germline CDR1 is SGHRS and CDR2 is YFSETQ. The CDR3 runs 12 residues. The ends were cut back, 1 base at V and 6 bases at J, with 6 bases in the middle. CDR3 in amino acids: CASSLPGDTQYF. Written as DNA, the CDR3 is TGCGCCAGCAGCTTGCCCGGGGATACGCAGTATTTT. The variable domain in full, with the rest retrieved from reference TRBV5-1 and TRBJ2-3, is KAGVTQTPRYLIKTRGQQVTLSCSPISGHRSVSWYQQTPGQGLQFLFEYFSETQRNKGNFPGRFSGRQFSNSRSEMNVSTLELGDSALYLCASSLPGDTQYFGPGTRLTVL.

Many counts were recorded for this clonotype. The chain uses TRBV5-8 and TRBJ2-5, with 8 bases identical to TRBD2. CDR1 is SGHTS, CDR2 YDEGEE, per germline. The CDR3 extends over 14 amino acids. V was clipped by 3 bases and J by 4 bases; unmatched bases: 5. The chain's CDR3 is CASSSGLVVETQYF. For the CDR3, the DNA is TGTGCCAGCAGCTCGGGACTAGTTGTAGAGACCCAGTACTTC.

This clonotype was detected many times. V and J are TRBV7-9 and TRBJ1-5, with a weak D call TRBD1 (6 bases). CDR1 SEHNR and CDR2 FQNEAQ come from the germline V gene (reference sequence). The CDR3 is 13 amino acids. The germline V and J ends were trimmed by 5 bases and 6 bases, with 11 bases remaining between them. The CDR3, as DNA: TGTGCCAGCAGCCAGGACAGAACTCAGCCCCAGCATTTT. This codes for CASSQDRTQPQHF.

V is TRBV3-1 and J is TRBJ2-1; 10 bases match TRBD2. The V and J ends lost 3 bases and 9 bases, in that order; junction bases with no gene match: 11. The CDR3 runs to 16 residues. Germline loops: CDR1 LGHDT, CDR2 YNNKEL (reference sequence). CDR3 sequence (DNA): TGTGCCAGCAGCCAGGGAGCGGGGGGGCTATTGTTTGAGCAGTTCTTC. This sequence encodes CASSQGAGGLLFEQFF.

There are many counts of this clonotype. This chain uses TRBV5-1 with TRBJ1-2, with a weak D call TRBD1 (5 bases). The V gene lost 6 bases and the J gene lost 5 bases, with 20 bases spanning the gap. CDR1 is SGHRS and CDR2 is YFSETQ in the germline V gene. This CDR3 is 15 amino acids long. The CDR3 region has the DNA TGCGCCAGCACCCTTTTTACGGGGGGTGATTATGGCTACACCTTC. Translation: CASTLFTGGDYGYTF.

The sample holds many counts of this clonotype. V and J are TRBV5-1 and TRBJ2-3; TRBD1 might be the D (6 bases). This CDR3 is built from 14 residues. The germline V gene has CDR1 SGHRS and CDR2 YFSETQ. V shed 4 bases and J shed 0 bases, with 9 bases lying between them. The CDR3 protein is CASSPDRSTDTQYF. The DNA of the CDR3 is TGCGCCAGCAGCCCGGACAGAAGCACAGATACGCAGTATTTT.

This clonotype was counted many times. The chain links TRBV5-1 to TRBJ2-7; D not certain. With 0 bases removed from V and 0 bases from J, the gap between germline ends came to 13 bases. CDR1 is SGHRS and CDR2 is YFSETQ in the germline V gene. There are 16 residues in the CDR3. The CDR3, as DNA: TGCGCCAGCAGCTTGGTGAGTGGTATCAGCTCCTACGAGCAGTACTTC. It is translated as CASSLVSGISSYEQYF.

This clonotype was detected ten times or more. V gene TRBV24-1 combines with J gene TRBJ2-1, with D tentatively TRBD1 (5 bases). The CDR3 runs to 15 residues. Trimming left V 4 bases short and J 12 bases short, with 21 bases between. In germline, CDR1 is KGHDR, CDR2 SFDVKD. The DNA of the CDR3 is TGTGCCACCAGTGAGTACCCCTTTGAAGGGGTCGGGCAGTTCTTC. This gives the protein CATSEYPFEGVGQFF.

Only a few counts were recorded for this clonotype. J is TRBJ2-7 and V is TRBV7-9; 8 positions match TRBD2. Germline loops: CDR1 SEHNR, CDR2 FQNEAQ (reference sequence). The V and J ends lost 5 bases and 0 bases, in that order; junction bases with no gene match: 9. This CDR3 spans 16 amino acids. The CDR3 loop is CASSRVSGGSSYEQYF. CDR3 in DNA: TGTGCCAGCAGCCGCGTAAGCGGGGGTAGCTCCTACGAGCAGTACTTC.

This clonotype was observed a few times. The chain is built from TRBV7-2 and TRBJ2-7; D uncertain. The CDR3 covers 13 residues. CDR1 and CDR2 from the germline V gene are SGHTA and FQGNSA. V was clipped by 4 bases and J by 2 bases, with 9 bases between them. CDR3 sequence (DNA): TGTGCCAGCAGCTCACGCGCCACCTACGAGCAGTACTTC. Translating it yields CASSSRATYEQYF.

Ten or more counts support this clonotype. V usage is TRBV20-1 and J usage is TRBJ2-1; D gene unclear. CDR3 length equals 12 residues. The V end was cut by 2 bases, the J end by 6 bases, with 8 bases between. The germline V gene has CDR1 DFQATT and CDR2 SNEGSKA (reference sequence). CDR3 protein: CSARLFLNEQFF. For the CDR3, the DNA is TGCAGTGCTAGACTGTTCCTCAATGAGCAGTTCTTC.

In this sample, this clonotype turned up many times. The gene calls are TRBV6-5 and TRBJ2-3, with 9 positions matching TRBD1. J was trimmed by 1 base and V by 7 bases; bases with no gene match: 6. The V gene's germline CDR1 is MNHEY and CDR2 SVGAGI. This CDR3 comprises 15 residues. The CDR3: CASTLTGGRTDTQYF. CDR3 nucleotide sequence: TGTGCCAGCACTTTGACAGGGGGACGCACAGATACGCAGTATTTT.

This clonotype was seen a few times. The V and J genes are TRBV20-1 and TRBJ1-2; a possible D gene is TRBD1 (5 bases). Between the trimmed V and J ends, which lost 3 bases and 1 base, there was a span of 12 bases. Looked up from germline, CDR1 is DFQATT and CDR2 is SNEGSKA (reference sequence). This CDR3 spans 14 amino acids. CDR3 DNA: TGCAGTGCTAGGCTAGACAGACTTAACTATGGCTACACCTTC. Its translation is CSARLDRLNYGYTF.

This clonotype was counted at least ten times. This chain links TRBV20-1 with TRBJ1-2, with D possibly TRBD1 on 6 matching bases. V dropped 1 base and J dropped 8 bases, with 17 bases sitting between them. Looked up from germline, CDR1 is DFQATT and CDR2 is SNEGSKA (reference sequence). There are 14 residues in the CDR3. In DNA form, the CDR3 reads TGCAGTGCTAGAGTGCCCAGGGGCTACTTAGGCTACACCTTC. It codes for CSARVPRGYLGYTF.

Concerning this clonotype itself: The junction departs from germline at one end; a sequencing error may be responsible. The gene calls are TRBV7-2 and TRBJ2-3; D is possibly TRBD1 or TRBD2 (5 bases each). This CDR3 is built from 13 residues. From germline, CDR1 is SGHTA and CDR2 FQGNSA. CDR3 nucleotides: TGTGCCAGCAGGTTAGGGACGACAGATACGCAGTATTTT. Amino acid sequence: CASRLGTTDTQYF.

At least ten counts were recorded for this clonotype. J is TRBJ2-1 and V is TRBV10-3; 8 bases fit TRBD2. Germline loops: CDR1 ENHRY, CDR2 SYGVKD. Trimming removed 3 bases from V and 5 bases from J; junction bases left unmatched: 6. There are 15 residues in the CDR3. The CDR3 nucleotides read TGTGCCATCAGTGAAGGGGTAGCGGGAAACAATGAGCAGTTCTTC. Translated: CAISEGVAGNNEQFF.

There are many counts of this clonotype. The chain is built from TRBV6-5 and TRBJ2-7; D remains unclear. The CDR3 has 17 amino acids. Germline CDR1 and CDR2: MNHEY and SVGAGI. Trimming shortened V by 0 bases and J by 2 bases, and 17 bases separated the two germline ends. The CDR3 sequence is CASSYSNPGNWPYEQYF. In DNA form, the CDR3 reads TGTGCCAGCAGTTACTCGAACCCCGGTAATTGGCCCTACGAGCAGTACTTC.

At least ten counts were recorded for this clonotype. The chain couples TRBV24-1 to TRBJ2-2, with D unclear. V shed 7 bases and J shed 7 bases, with 9 bases lying between them. CDR1 is KGHDR, CDR2 SFDVKD, per germline. The CDR3 extends over 12 amino acids. CDR3 loop: CATRETGGELFF. The CDR3 DNA is TGTGCCACCAGGGAGACCGGCGGGGAGCTGTTTTTT.

The sample holds a few counts of this clonotype. This rearrangement joins TRBV12-3 or TRBV12-4 to TRBJ2-7; D assignment may be TRBD1 or TRBD2 (5 bases each). Trimming removed 6 bases at V and 4 bases at J, with 19 bases between. CDR3 length equals 15 residues. CDR3 in DNA: TGTGCCAGCAGAGTGAGCGCGATGGGGGTTTACGAGCAGTACTTC. Its protein product is CASRVSAMGVYEQYF.

The V and J genes are TRBV18 and TRBJ2-3; no clear D gene. The germline V and J ends were trimmed by 1 base and 6 bases, with 8 bases remaining between them. The CDR3 has 13 amino acids. CDR1 and CDR2 (germline): KGHSH, LQKENI. The CDR3 DNA sequence: TGTGCCAGCTCACCACAGGTTGCGGATACGCAGTATTTT. It encodes CASSPQVADTQYF.

This clonotype has a count of ten or more. Written as DNA, the CDR3 is TGTGCCAGCAGCTTGCGGGTCCCCGAGCAGTTCTTC. Protein: CASSLRVPEQFF. The chain has TRBV5-8 and TRBJ2-1, with unresolved D. The CDR3 has 12 residues. CDR1 is SGHTS and CDR2 is YDEGEE in the germline V gene. V was shortened by 1 base and J by 10 bases, with 9 bases between the two germline ends.

The chain is built from TRBV3-1 and TRBJ2-3; tentatively, D is TRBD1 (5 bases). V shed 10 bases and J shed 0 bases, with 23 bases lying between them. The CDR3 spans 17 residues. Germline V lookup: CDR1 LGHDT, CDR2 YNNKEL (reference sequence). The CDR3 is CATNQPREQASTDTQYF. CDR3 nucleotides: TGTGCCACCAACCAGCCAAGGGAACAGGCTAGCACAGATACGCAGTATTTT.

This clonotype was counted between two and nine times. The rearrangement joins TRBV2 to TRBJ1-2, with D perhaps TRBD1 (5 bases). The CDR3 contains 16 residues. The V gene's germline CDR1 is SNHLY and CDR2 FYNNEI. The V gene lost 1 base and the J gene lost 5 bases, with 17 bases spanning the gap. DNA for the CDR3: TGTGCCAGCAGTGAAGACAGGACAACTATTGGTTATGGCTACACCTTC. Translating it yields CASSEDRTTIGYGYTF.

Comments on this clonotype: A clone one base away is much larger, so this may be a read error. The genes are TRBV20-1 and TRBJ2-5, with D tentatively TRBD1 (5 bases). Per germline, CDR1 DFQATT and CDR2 SNEGSKA (reference sequence). This CDR3 has 13 residues. The CDR3 spells CSPQDRTKETQHF. CDR3 sequence (DNA): TGCAGTCCACAGGATCGGACAAAAGAGACCCAGCACTTC.